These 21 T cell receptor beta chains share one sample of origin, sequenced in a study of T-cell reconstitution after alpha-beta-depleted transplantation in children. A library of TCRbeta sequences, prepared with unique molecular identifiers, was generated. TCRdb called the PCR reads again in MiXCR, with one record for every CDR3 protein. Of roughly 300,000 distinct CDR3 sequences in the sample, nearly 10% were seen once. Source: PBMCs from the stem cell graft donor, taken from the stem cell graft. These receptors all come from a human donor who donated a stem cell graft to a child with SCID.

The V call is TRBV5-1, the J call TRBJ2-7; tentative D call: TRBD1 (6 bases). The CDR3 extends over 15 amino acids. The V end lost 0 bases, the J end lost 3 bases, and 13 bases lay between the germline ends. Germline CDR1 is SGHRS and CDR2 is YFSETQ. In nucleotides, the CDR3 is TGCGCCAGCAGCTTGGGAACAGGGCCACGCTACGAGCAGTACTTC. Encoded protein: CASSLGTGPRYEQYF. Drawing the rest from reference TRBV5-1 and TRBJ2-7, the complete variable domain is KAGVTQTPRYLIKTRGQQVTLSCSPISGHRSVSWYQQTPGQGLQFLFEYFSETQRNKGNFPGRFSGRQFSNSRSEMNVSTLELGDSALYLCASSLGTGPRYEQYFGPGTRLTVT.

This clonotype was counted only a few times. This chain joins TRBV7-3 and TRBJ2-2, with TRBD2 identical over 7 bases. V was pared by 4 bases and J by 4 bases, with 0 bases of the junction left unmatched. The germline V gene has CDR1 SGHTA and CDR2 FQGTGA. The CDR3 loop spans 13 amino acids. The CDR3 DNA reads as TGTGCCAGCAGCTGGGGGGGCACCGGGGAGCTGTTTTTT. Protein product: CASSWGGTGELFF.

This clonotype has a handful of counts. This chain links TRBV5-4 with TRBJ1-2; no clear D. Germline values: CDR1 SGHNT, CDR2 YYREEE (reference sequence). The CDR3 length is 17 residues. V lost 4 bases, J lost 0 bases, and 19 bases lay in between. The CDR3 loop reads CASSRPNDVASNYGYTF. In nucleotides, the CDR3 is TGTGCCAGCAGCCGACCGAACGATGTAGCCTCTAACTATGGCTACACCTTC.

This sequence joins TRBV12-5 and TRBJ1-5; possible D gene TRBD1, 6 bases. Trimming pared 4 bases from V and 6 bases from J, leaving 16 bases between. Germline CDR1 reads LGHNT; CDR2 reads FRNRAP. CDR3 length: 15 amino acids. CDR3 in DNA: TGTGCTAGTGGTTGGTCCCCCGGGACATCTCAGCCCCAGCATTTT. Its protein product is CASGWSPGTSQPQHF.

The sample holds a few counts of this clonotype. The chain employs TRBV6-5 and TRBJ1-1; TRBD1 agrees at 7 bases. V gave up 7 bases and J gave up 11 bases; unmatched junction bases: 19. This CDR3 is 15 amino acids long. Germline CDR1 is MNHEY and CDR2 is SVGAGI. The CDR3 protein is CASTLRTGPLAVAFF. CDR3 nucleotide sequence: TGTGCCAGCACTCTGAGGACAGGCCCCTTGGCTGTCGCTTTCTTT.

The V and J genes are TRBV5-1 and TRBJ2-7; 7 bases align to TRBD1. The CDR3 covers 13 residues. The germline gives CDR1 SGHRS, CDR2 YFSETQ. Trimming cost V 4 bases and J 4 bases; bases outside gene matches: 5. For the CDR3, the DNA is TGCGCCAGCAGCATCTCGACAGGGTACGAGCAGTACTTC. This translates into CASSISTGYEQYF. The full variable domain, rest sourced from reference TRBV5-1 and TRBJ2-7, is KAGVTQTPRYLIKTRGQQVTLSCSPISGHRSVSWYQQTPGQGLQFLFEYFSETQRNKGNFPGRFSGRQFSNSRSEMNVSTLELGDSALYLCASSISTGYEQYFGPGTRLTVT.

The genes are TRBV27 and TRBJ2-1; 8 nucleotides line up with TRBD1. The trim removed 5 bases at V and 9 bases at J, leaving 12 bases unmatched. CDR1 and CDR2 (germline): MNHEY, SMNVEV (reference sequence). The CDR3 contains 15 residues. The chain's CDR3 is CASSLQVVTGGEQFF. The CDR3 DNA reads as TGTGCCAGCAGTCTACAAGTAGTTACAGGGGGTGAGCAGTTCTTC.

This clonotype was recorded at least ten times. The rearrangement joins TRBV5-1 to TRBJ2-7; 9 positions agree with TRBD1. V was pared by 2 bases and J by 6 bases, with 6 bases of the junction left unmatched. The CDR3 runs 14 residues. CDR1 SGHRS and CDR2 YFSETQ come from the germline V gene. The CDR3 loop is CASSFRDRDSEQYF. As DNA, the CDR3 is TGCGCCAGCAGCTTCCGGGACAGGGACTCCGAGCAGTACTTC.

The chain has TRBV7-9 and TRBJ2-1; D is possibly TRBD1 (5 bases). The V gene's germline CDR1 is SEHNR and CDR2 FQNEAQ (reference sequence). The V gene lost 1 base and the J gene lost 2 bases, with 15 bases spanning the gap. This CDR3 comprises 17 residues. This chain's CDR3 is CASSLGQGLITYNEQFF. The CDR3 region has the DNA TGTGCCAGCAGCTTAGGTCAGGGCCTTATAACCTACAATGAGCAGTTCTTC.

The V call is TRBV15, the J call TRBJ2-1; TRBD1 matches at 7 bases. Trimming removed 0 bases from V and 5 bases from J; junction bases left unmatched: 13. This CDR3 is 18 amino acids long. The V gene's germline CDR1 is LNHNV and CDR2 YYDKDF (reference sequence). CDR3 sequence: CATSREHQPTGTDNEQFF. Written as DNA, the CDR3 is TGTGCCACCAGCAGAGAGCACCAACCAACCGGGACAGACAATGAGCAGTTCTTC.

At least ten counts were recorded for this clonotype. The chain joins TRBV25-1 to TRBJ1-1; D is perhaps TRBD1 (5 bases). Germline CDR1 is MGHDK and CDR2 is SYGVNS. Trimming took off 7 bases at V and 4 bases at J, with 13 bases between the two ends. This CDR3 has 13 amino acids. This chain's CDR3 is CASTLGHLTEAFF. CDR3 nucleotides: TGTGCCAGCACGCTCGGACACCTCACTGAAGCTTTCTTT.

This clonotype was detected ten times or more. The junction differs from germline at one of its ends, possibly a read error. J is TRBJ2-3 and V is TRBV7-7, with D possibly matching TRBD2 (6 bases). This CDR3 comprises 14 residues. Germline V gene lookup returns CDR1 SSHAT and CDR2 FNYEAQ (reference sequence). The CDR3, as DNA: TGTGCTAGCAGCTTAGAGGCGGGATCTGATACGCAGTATTTT. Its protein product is CASSLEAGSDTQYF.

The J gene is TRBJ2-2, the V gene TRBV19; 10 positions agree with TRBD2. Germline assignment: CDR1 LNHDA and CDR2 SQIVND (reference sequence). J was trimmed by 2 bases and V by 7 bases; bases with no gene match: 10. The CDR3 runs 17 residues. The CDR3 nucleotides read TGTGCCAGTACTAGGTCTAGCGGGGGACAAAACACCGGGGAGCTGTTTTTT. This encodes CASTRSSGGQNTGELFF.

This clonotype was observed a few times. The CDR3 DNA reads TGCAGTGCTAGTCCTACTCCGACAGTCTCGAACACCGGGGAGCTGTTTTTT. Its protein product is CSASPTPTVSNTGELFF. The genes are TRBV20-1 and TRBJ2-2; D is perhaps TRBD1 (5 bases). Germline V gene data show CDR1 as DFQATT and CDR2 as SNEGSKA (reference sequence). Trimming removed 3 bases at V and 0 bases at J, with 17 bases between. This CDR3 region has 17 residues.

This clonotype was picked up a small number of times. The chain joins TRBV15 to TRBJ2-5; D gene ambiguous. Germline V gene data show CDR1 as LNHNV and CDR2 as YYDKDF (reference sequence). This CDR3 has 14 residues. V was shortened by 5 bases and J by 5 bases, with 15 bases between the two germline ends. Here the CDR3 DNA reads TGTGCCACCAGCGGCCTCTCTCGCGTCGAGACCCAGTACTTC. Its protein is CATSGLSRVETQYF.

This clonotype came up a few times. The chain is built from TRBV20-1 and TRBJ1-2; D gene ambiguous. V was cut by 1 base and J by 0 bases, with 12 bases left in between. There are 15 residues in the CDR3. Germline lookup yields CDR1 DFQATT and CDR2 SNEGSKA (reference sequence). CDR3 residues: CSARGSVGTNYGYTF. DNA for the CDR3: TGCAGTGCTAGAGGGTCGGTTGGAACTAACTATGGCTACACCTTC.

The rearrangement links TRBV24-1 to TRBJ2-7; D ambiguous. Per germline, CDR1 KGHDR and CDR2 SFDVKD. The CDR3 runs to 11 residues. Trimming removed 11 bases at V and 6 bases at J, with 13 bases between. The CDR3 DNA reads TGTGCCAAACCCGTTAGGTTCGAGCAGTACTTC. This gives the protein CAKPVRFEQYF.

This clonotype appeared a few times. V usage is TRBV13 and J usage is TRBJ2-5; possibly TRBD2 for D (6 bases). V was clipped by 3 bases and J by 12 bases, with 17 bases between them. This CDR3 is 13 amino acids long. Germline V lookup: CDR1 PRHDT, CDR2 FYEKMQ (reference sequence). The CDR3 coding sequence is TGTGCCAGCAGCTTGGGACTTAGCCGGTGGAAGTACTTC. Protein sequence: CASSLGLSRWKYF.

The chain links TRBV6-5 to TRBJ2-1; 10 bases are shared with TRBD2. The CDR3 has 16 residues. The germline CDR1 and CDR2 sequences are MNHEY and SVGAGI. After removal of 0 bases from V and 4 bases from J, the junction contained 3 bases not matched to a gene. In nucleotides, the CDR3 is TGTGCCAGCAGTTACTCTCGGACTAGCGGATACAATGAGCAGTTCTTC. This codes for CASSYSRTSGYNEQFF.

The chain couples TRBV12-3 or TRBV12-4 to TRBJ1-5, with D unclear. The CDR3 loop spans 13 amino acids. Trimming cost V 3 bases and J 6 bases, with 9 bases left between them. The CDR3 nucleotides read TGTGCCAGCAGTTTGGATAAGGGTCAGCCCCAGCATTTT. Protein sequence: CASSLDKGQPQHF.

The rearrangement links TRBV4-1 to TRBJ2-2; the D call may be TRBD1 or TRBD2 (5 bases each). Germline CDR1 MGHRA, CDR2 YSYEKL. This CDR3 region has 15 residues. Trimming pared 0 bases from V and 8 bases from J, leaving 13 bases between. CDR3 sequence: CASSQDGARGGELFF. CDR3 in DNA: TGCGCCAGCAGCCAAGATGGGGCTAGAGGGGGGGAGCTGTTTTTT.